The 10 T cell receptor beta chains listed next were all sequenced from one sample in a study of blood T cell repertoires in COVID-19. The method was immunoSEQ multiplex PCR; TCRdb's version includes in-frame clones alone and lacks a portion of them. This table holds about 120,000 clones, more than 80% found once. The sequenced material came from peripheral blood. These receptors all come from a human donor in a cohort sampled during active COVID-19.

This sequence joins TRBV6-5 and TRBJ1-2; weak D call: TRBD1 (6 bases). Trimming removed 6 bases at V and 2 bases at J, with 16 bases between. The CDR3 contains 15 residues. The germline V gene has CDR1 MNHEY and CDR2 SVGAGI. The CDR3 region has the DNA TGTGCCAGCAGGTCCGGACAGTCCCAGAACTATGGCTACACCTTC. Translating it yields CASRSGQSQNYGYTF.

The V call is TRBV6-2 or TRBV6-3, the J call TRBJ2-7; 12 bases fit TRBD1. With V trimmed by 6 bases and J by 3 bases, 6 bases remained unmatched. Germline V gene sequence: CDR1 MNHEY, CDR2 SVGEGT. The CDR3 covers 15 residues. Written as DNA, the CDR3 is TGTGCCAGCAGCCGCGGGACAGGGGGCCGCTACGAGCAGTACTTC. Translated: CASSRGTGGRYEQYF.

The genes are TRBV6-5 and TRBJ2-2; D is possibly TRBD2 (6 bases). Per germline, CDR1 MNHEY and CDR2 SVGAGI. The CDR3 runs 16 residues. V was pared by 0 bases and J by 2 bases, with 10 bases between. The CDR3 region has the DNA TGTGCCAGCAGTTACTCGTTCGGGGGAAACACCGGGGAGCTGTTTTTT. This translates into CASSYSFGGNTGELFF.

V usage is TRBV4-1 and J usage is TRBJ2-2; TRBD1 matches at 8 bases. The CDR3 runs 16 residues. V shed 6 bases, J shed 1 base, and the junction held 7 bases outside the gene matches. The germline V gene encodes CDR1 MGHRA and CDR2 YSYEKL. Here the CDR3 reads CASSQTRGRNTGELFF. CDR3 DNA sequence: TGCGCCAGCAGTCAAACCAGGGGGCGGAACACCGGGGAGCTGTTTTTT.

The chain joins TRBV28 to TRBJ2-7, with 9 positions matching TRBD2. The CDR3 sequence is 13 residues long. After removal of 5 bases from V and 7 bases from J, the junction contained 6 bases not matched to a gene. CDR1 is MDHEN and CDR2 is SYDVKM in the germline V gene. The CDR3 is CASSLTLAGEQYF. Written as DNA, the CDR3 is TGTGCCAGCAGTCTCACCCTAGCGGGAGAGCAGTACTTC.

The chain couples TRBV18 to TRBJ2-7; 9 nucleotides line up with TRBD1. The CDR3 extends over 14 amino acids. The germline gives CDR1 KGHSH, CDR2 LQKENI. The V and J ends lost 6 bases and 6 bases, in that order; junction bases with no gene match: 9. CDR3 DNA: TGTGCCAGCTCCTTCAGACAGGGGGTATTCGAGCAGTACTTC. As protein: CASSFRQGVFEQYF.

The chain has TRBV5-5 and TRBJ1-2; D is perhaps TRBD1 (6 bases). The CDR3 has 15 amino acids. Germline assignment: CDR1 SGHKS and CDR2 YYEKEE (reference sequence). Trimming pared 4 bases from V and 2 bases from J, leaving 15 bases between. Here the CDR3 DNA reads TGTGCCAGCAGCCCGACCTCGGGACAAAACTATGGCTACACCTTC. As protein: CASSPTSGQNYGYTF.

This clone was counted a single time. This chain uses TRBV30 with TRBJ1-1; D is unclear. Germline V gene lookup returns CDR1 GTSNPN and CDR2 SVGIG (reference sequence). V lost 5 bases to trimming and J lost 0 bases, with 13 bases between them. CDR3 length: 14 amino acids. The CDR3 is CAWDPRALNTEAFF. The CDR3 nucleotides read TGTGCCTGGGACCCGAGGGCCCTGAACACTGAAGCTTTCTTT.

This clone was recorded only once. This rearrangement joins TRBV5-5 to TRBJ2-3, with D uncertain. Germline CDR1 SGHKS, CDR2 YYEKEE (reference sequence). The CDR3 is 16 residues long. Trimming left V 0 bases short and J 1 base short, with 12 bases between. CDR3: CASSLVSARRTDTQYF. The CDR3 DNA reads as TGTGCCAGCAGCTTGGTGTCAGCGAGACGCACAGATACGCAGTATTTT. Variable domain in full (rest from reference TRBV5-5 and TRBJ2-3): DAGVTQSPTHLIKTRGQQVTLRCSPISGHKSVSWYQQVLGQGPQFIFQYYEKEERGRGNFPDRFSARQFPNYSSELNVNALLLGDSALYLCASSLVSARRTDTQYFGPGTRLTVL.

The rearrangement uses TRBV7-9 and TRBJ1-2; D is undetermined. The ends were cut back, 7 bases at V and 8 bases at J, with 17 bases in the middle. Germline lookup yields CDR1 SEHNR and CDR2 FQNEAQ (reference sequence). CDR3 length: 13 amino acids. The CDR3 DNA reads as TGTGCCAGCATCCGATTTGTCGGCGGCGGCTACACCTTC. This translates into CASIRFVGGGYTF.